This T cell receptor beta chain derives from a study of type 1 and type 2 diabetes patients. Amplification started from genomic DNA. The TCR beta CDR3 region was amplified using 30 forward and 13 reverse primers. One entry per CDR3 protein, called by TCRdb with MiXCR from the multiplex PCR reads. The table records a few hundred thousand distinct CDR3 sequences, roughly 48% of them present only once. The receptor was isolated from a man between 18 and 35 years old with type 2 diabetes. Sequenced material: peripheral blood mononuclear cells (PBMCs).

Written as DNA, the CDR3 is TGTGCCAGTAGAGGAGCGGGAGGGACAGATACGCAGTATTTT. Encoded protein: CASRGAGGTDTQYF. The J gene is TRBJ2-3, the V gene TRBV19; 10 nucleotides line up with TRBD2. The CDR3 is made up of 14 amino acids. Unmatched junction bases numbered 3, after V lost 6 bases and J lost 3 bases. CDR1 is LNHDA and CDR2 is SQIVND in the germline V gene (reference sequence).